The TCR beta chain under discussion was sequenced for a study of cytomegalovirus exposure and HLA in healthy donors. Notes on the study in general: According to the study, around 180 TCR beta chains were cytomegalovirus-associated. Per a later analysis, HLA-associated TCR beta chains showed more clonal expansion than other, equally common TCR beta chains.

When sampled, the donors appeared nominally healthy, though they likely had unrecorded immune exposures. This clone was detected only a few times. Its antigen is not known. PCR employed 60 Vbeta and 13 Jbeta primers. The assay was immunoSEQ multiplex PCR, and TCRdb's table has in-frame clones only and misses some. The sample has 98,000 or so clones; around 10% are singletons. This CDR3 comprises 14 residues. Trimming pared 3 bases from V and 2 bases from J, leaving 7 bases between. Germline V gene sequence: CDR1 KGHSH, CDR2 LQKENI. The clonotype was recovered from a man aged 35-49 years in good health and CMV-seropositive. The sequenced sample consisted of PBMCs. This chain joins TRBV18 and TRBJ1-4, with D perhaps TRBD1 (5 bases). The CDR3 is CASSPGGTNEKLFF. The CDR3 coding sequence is TGTGCCAGCTCACCCGGGGGGACTAATGAAAAACTGTTTTTT. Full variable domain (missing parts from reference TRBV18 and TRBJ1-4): NAGVMQNPRHLVRRRGQEARLRCSPMKGHSHVYWYRQLPEEGLKFMVYLQKENIIDESGMPKERFSAEFPKEGPSILRIQQVVRGDSAAYFCASSPGGTNEKLFFGSGTQLSVL.